The 29 T cell receptor beta chains in this list originate from one sample, sequenced in a study of CD8+CD57+ T cells in acquired aplastic anemia. Patients included in sequencing had previously demonstrated CD8+CD57+ cell expansion by flow cytometry. Genomic DNA constituted the template upon which TCR beta VDJ and CDR3 profiling was performed. Using its own MiXCR run on the reads, TCRdb lists one record per CDR3 protein. The sample shows more than 150,000 distinct CDR3 sequences, about 45% of them seen only once. The sample taken for sequencing was sorted CD4+, CD8+, or CD8+CD57+ T cells (not recorded which) from PBMCs. The receptors shown here come from a human donor with aplastic anemia.

V is TRBV24-1 and J is TRBJ1-5; perhaps TRBD1 as D (6 bases). Germline values: CDR1 KGHDR, CDR2 SFDVKD. The CDR3 extends over 16 amino acids. V was cut by 5 bases and J by 2 bases, with 15 bases left in between. CDR3 nucleotides: TGTGCCACCAGTGCTACAGGGTTAACGGGCAATCAGCCCCAGCATTTT. Translated, it gives CATSATGLTGNQPQHF.

V gene TRBV7-2 combines with J gene TRBJ2-5; 7 bases line up with TRBD2. Germline V gene sequence: CDR1 SGHTA, CDR2 FQGNSA. CDR3 length: 16 residues. V trimming: 2 bases; J trimming: 5 bases; junction bases outside the gene matches: 11. The CDR3 loop is CASSLPSGVDLETQYF. CDR3 in DNA: TGTGCCAGCAGCTTACCCAGCGGGGTTGATTTGGAGACCCAGTACTTC.

Comments on this clonotype: Given a much more abundant clone one base away, this may be a read error. This chain uses TRBV5-6 with TRBJ2-6; D is perhaps TRBD1 (6 bases). This CDR3 is built from 15 residues. CDR1 is SGHDT, CDR2 YYEEEE, per germline. CDR3 coding DNA: TGTGCCGGCAGTTCTTACAGGGCTGGGGCCAACGTCCTGACTTTC. It yields the protein CAGSSYRAGANVLTF.

This clonotype was seen repeatedly, ten times or more. The rearrangement links TRBV29-1 to TRBJ2-3; TRBD2 might be the D (5 bases). Trimming took off 1 base at V and 2 bases at J, with 7 bases between the two ends. The V gene's germline CDR1 is SQVTM and CDR2 ANQGSEA. The CDR3 loop spans 13 amino acids. DNA for the CDR3: TGCAGCGTTGAAGGAGCGGCCACAGATACGCAGTATTTT. It is translated as CSVEGAATDTQYF.

This clonotype was observed at least ten times. The rearrangement joins TRBV2 to TRBJ1-2, with D unclear. Deletions cut 3 bases from V and 12 bases from J, with 14 bases between. The V gene's germline CDR1 is SNHLY and CDR2 FYNNEI. This CDR3 region has 12 residues. The CDR3 DNA follows: TGTGCCAGCAGTGATCAGCCAGAGAAAAACACCTTC. This translates into CASSDQPEKNTF.

Worth noting for this clonotype: A junction end diverges from the germline sequence, so it may reflect a read error. The gene calls are TRBV5-1 and TRBJ2-1; perhaps TRBD2 as D (5 bases). Germline V gene lookup returns CDR1 SGHRS and CDR2 YFSETQ. CDR3 length equals 13 residues. CDR3 loop: CVSSLRSGNEQFF. The CDR3 DNA sequence: TGCGTCAGCAGCTTGAGGAGCGGCAATGAGCAGTTCTTC.

J is TRBJ1-1 and V is TRBV20-1; 7 bases align to TRBD1. The CDR3 length is 12 residues. V lost 8 bases to trimming and J lost 1 base; unmatched junction nucleotides: 4. The germline V gene has CDR1 DFQATT and CDR2 SNEGSKA (reference sequence). In DNA form, the CDR3 reads TGCAGTTCGGGGACAGCGAACACTGAAGCTTTCTTT. It yields the protein CSSGTANTEAFF.

This clonotype was counted many times. The chain recombines TRBV7-2 with TRBJ1-1; D unclear. The germline V gene has CDR1 SGHTA and CDR2 FQGNSA. The CDR3 extends over 14 amino acids. The ends were cut back, 1 base at V and 5 bases at J, with 11 bases in the middle. CDR3 coding DNA: TGTGCCAGCAGCTTAGATGAAGTGAGGACTGAAGCTTTCTTT. Its translation: CASSLDEVRTEAFF. Full variable domain (rest looked up from reference TRBV7-2 and TRBJ1-1): GAGVSQSPSNKVTEKGKDVELRCDPISGHTALYWYRQSLGQGLEFLIYFQGNSAPDKSGLPSDRFSAERTGGSVSTLTIQRTQQEDSAVYLCASSLDEVRTEAFFGQGTRLTVV.

This clonotype came up a few times. The germline gene is not matched at one end of the junction; a read error may be the cause. This chain connects TRBV19 to TRBJ2-7; D not certain. From germline, CDR1 is LNHDA and CDR2 SQIVND (reference sequence). The CDR3 consists of 12 residues. CDR3 protein: CASTSVSYEQYF. The CDR3 DNA sequence: TGTGCCAGTACCTCAGTATCCTACGAGCAGTATTTC.

This chain joins TRBV3-1 and TRBJ1-6; 9 bases line up with TRBD1. J gave up 4 bases and V 0 bases, and 4 bases lay outside the gene matches. Germline lookup yields CDR1 LGHDT and CDR2 YNNKEL (reference sequence). The CDR3 is made up of 17 amino acids. In nucleotides, the CDR3 is TGTGCCAGCAGCCAAGAAGGACAGGGGAGGTATAATTCACCCCTCCACTTT. This sequence encodes CASSQEGQGRYNSPLHF. The full variable domain, in which reference TRBV3-1 and TRBJ1-6 provide the parts outside the CDR3, is DTAVSQTPKYLVTQMGNDKSIKCEQNLGHDTMYWYKQDSKKFLKIMFSYNNKELIINETVPNRFSPKSPDKAHLNLHINSLELGDSAVYFCASSQEGQGRYNSPLHFGNGTRLTVT.

In this sample, this clonotype turned up many times. This chain links TRBV9 with TRBJ1-5; 7 bases line up with TRBD1. Germline V CDR1 and CDR2: SGDLS, YYNGEE. V gave up 4 bases and J gave up 2 bases; unmatched junction bases: 6. There are 15 residues in the CDR3. The CDR3 coding sequence is TGTGCCAGCAGCTCAGGGGGGACGGGCAATCAGCCCCAGCATTTT. Translating it yields CASSSGGTGNQPQHF.

The rearrangement joins TRBV9 to TRBJ2-1; no definite D call. The CDR3 is 12 amino acids. CDR1 SGDLS and CDR2 YYNGEE come from the germline V gene. V dropped 5 bases and J dropped 7 bases, with 10 bases sitting between them. This chain's CDR3 is CASSPSGNEQFF. The CDR3 bases are TGTGCCAGCAGTCCCAGTGGGAATGAGCAGTTCTTC.

This clonotype was observed a few times. The chain links TRBV24-1 to TRBJ1-2, with D perhaps matching TRBD1 (5 bases). CDR1 KGHDR and CDR2 SFDVKD come from the germline V gene. The length of the CDR3 is 12 residues. Trimming removed 6 bases at V and 5 bases at J, with 9 bases between. CDR3 amino acids: CATSLRGYGYTF. The CDR3 bases are TGTGCCACCAGTCTAAGGGGATATGGCTACACCTTC.

This clonotype occurred a few times. V is TRBV24-1 and J is TRBJ2-7; D remains ambiguous. The V and J ends lost 4 bases and 5 bases respectively, with 11 bases between them. The V gene's germline CDR1 is KGHDR and CDR2 SFDVKD. This CDR3 contains 13 residues. The CDR3 region has the DNA TGTGCCACCAGTGAGGGCAGTATTGACGAGCAGTACTTC. This sequence encodes CATSEGSIDEQYF.

The sample holds many counts of this clonotype. The gene calls are TRBV11-2 and TRBJ2-7; perhaps D is TRBD1 or TRBD2 (5 bases each). V lost 2 bases and J lost 3, with 11 bases in between. The germline gives CDR1 SGHAT, CDR2 FQNNGV. This CDR3 is built from 14 residues. The CDR3 loop is CASSLRGPNYEQYV. In nucleotides, the CDR3 is TGTGCCAGCAGCTTACGGGGACCGAACTACGAGCAGTACGTC.

This clonotype came up many times. V is TRBV19 and J is TRBJ2-1, with a tentative D call TRBD1 (5 bases). V was cut by 4 bases and J by 8 bases, with 18 bases left in between. The germline gives CDR1 LNHDA, CDR2 SQIVND (reference sequence). This CDR3 comprises 15 residues. The CDR3 loop reads CASSTTETLLHEQFF. The CDR3 DNA reads TGTGCCAGTAGTACGACAGAGACCTTATTGCATGAGCAGTTCTTC.

This sequence joins TRBV29-1 and TRBJ2-2, with D perhaps matching TRBD1 (6 bases). The CDR3 consists of 14 residues. Trimming cost V 3 bases and J 4 bases, with 12 bases left between them. Per germline, CDR1 SQVTM and CDR2 ANQGSEA. The chain's CDR3 is CSVDWGLGTGELFF. The DNA for the CDR3 is TGCAGCGTTGATTGGGGGCTGGGCACCGGGGAGCTGTTTTTT.

This clonotype was seen repeatedly, ten times or more. The chain links TRBV19 to TRBJ2-6, with a weak D call TRBD2 (5 bases). Germline values: CDR1 LNHDA, CDR2 SQIVND (reference sequence). V was cut by 7 bases and J by 1 base, with 11 bases left in between. The length of the CDR3 is 15 residues. The CDR3 loop is CASISRGSGANVLTF. The CDR3 coding sequence is TGTGCCAGTATCTCGAGAGGGTCTGGGGCCAACGTCCTGACTTTC.

This rearrangement joins TRBV29-1 to TRBJ2-5, with TRBD2 identical over 13 bases. This CDR3 is built from 14 residues. The junction had 1 base not matched to a gene; V was cut back by 4 bases and J by 2 bases. Germline V gene data show CDR1 as SQVTM and CDR2 as ANQGSEA. CDR3 in DNA: TGCAGCGTTGGGACTAGCGGGGGACAAGAGACCCAGTACTTC. Its protein product is CSVGTSGGQETQYF.

In its sample, this clonotype was seen a few times. This chain connects TRBV27 to TRBJ1-1; a possible D gene is TRBD1 (6 bases). The CDR3 totals 16 residues. Germline V CDR1 and CDR2: MNHEY, SMNVEV (reference sequence). Trimming took 3 bases from V and 3 from J, leaving 17 bases between them. CDR3 region: CASSLVAGATYTEAFF. The CDR3 DNA reads as TGTGCCAGCAGTTTGGTGGCAGGGGCGACGTACACTGAAGCTTTCTTT.

This chain connects TRBV19 to TRBJ2-7; the match to TRBD1 covers 9 bases. V lost 3 bases, J lost 5 bases, and 2 bases stayed unmatched. The CDR3 is 13 residues long. CDR1 is LNHDA, CDR2 SQIVND, per germline (reference sequence). The CDR3 DNA sequence: TGTGCCAGTAGTATGACAGGGGGAAACGAGCAGTACTTC. Amino acids: CASSMTGGNEQYF.

This clonotype was detected ten times or more. This sequence joins TRBV4-1 and TRBJ2-5, with 8 bases identical to TRBD2. Germline V CDR1 and CDR2: MGHRA, YSYEKL. V gave up 4 bases and J gave up 5 bases; unmatched junction bases: 6. The CDR3 has 14 residues. DNA for the CDR3: TGCGCCAGCAGCCCGGGGGGGGGCGGGGAGACCCAGTACTTC. Encoded protein: CASSPGGGGETQYF.

This chain links TRBV14 with TRBJ2-7; 12 bases line up with TRBD2. The CDR3 runs to 14 residues. CDR1 SGHDN and CDR2 FVKESK come from the germline V gene. The V gene end was trimmed by 6 bases and the J gene end by 0 bases; junction bases not matched to a gene: 0. The CDR3 protein is CASRLAGGSYEQYF. The CDR3 coding sequence is TGTGCCAGCAGACTAGCGGGGGGCTCCTACGAGCAGTACTTC.

V and J are TRBV10-3 and TRBJ1-2; D unclear. V was cut by 3 bases and J by 0 bases, with 11 bases left in between. Germline values: CDR1 ENHRY, CDR2 SYGVKD. This CDR3 has 15 residues. DNA of the CDR3: TGTGCCATCAGTGAATCCGGCAGAGCTAACTATGGCTACACCTTC. Encoded protein: CAISESGRANYGYTF.

This clonotype was picked up a small number of times. A single base separates this from a much larger clone, so it may be a read error. The CDR3 DNA is TGTGCCAGCAGAGGACAGACCACTGAAGCTTTCTTT. Protein sequence: CASRGQTTEAFF. This sequence joins TRBV7-2 and TRBJ1-1; D is possibly TRBD1 (6 bases). Germline values: CDR1 SGHTA, CDR2 FQGNSA. V dropped 6 bases and J dropped 4 bases, with 9 bases sitting between them. The CDR3 has 12 residues.

This clonotype was detected ten times or more. This chain uses TRBV2 with TRBJ2-7; D is ambiguous. Germline-derived CDR1 and CDR2 are SNHLY and FYNNEI. The ends were cut back, 8 bases at V and 6 bases at J, with 14 bases in the middle. CDR3 length: 12 residues. The chain's CDR3 is CASSPSGGEQYF. CDR3 bases: TGTGCCAGCTCCCCGAGTGGCGGCGAGCAGTACTTC.

With regard to this clonotype: A much more abundant neighbour one base away suggests this may be a read error. V and J are TRBV11-2 and TRBJ1-2; TRBD1 agrees at 7 bases. Trimming cost V 3 bases and J 6 bases; bases outside gene matches: 10. The germline gives CDR1 SGHAT, CDR2 FQNNGV. The CDR3 consists of 15 residues. The CDR3 DNA follows: TGTGCCAGCAGCTTTGAGGGCAGGGGGGGTCATGGCTACACCTTC. It specifies CASSFEGRGGHGYTF.

The J gene is TRBJ1-2, the V gene TRBV30, with D uncertain. Germline V gene lookup returns CDR1 GTSNPN and CDR2 SVGIG (reference sequence). The ends were cut back, 1 base at V and 7 bases at J, with 13 bases in the middle. CDR3 size: 13 residues. The CDR3 DNA sequence: TGTGCCTGGAGTGCGGGATTGGGCACTGGCTACACCTTC. Its protein product is CAWSAGLGTGYTF.

Ten or more counts support this clonotype. V usage is TRBV20-1 and J usage is TRBJ1-1; D is unresolved. Germline V gene lookup returns CDR1 DFQATT and CDR2 SNEGSKA (reference sequence). V lost 2 bases and J 2 bases, leaving 6 bases between the germline ends. The CDR3 extends over 12 amino acids. The CDR3 nucleotides read TGCAGTGCTAGAACCTTAAACACTGAAGCTTTCTTT. Its translation is CSARTLNTEAFF.